This is a list of T cell receptor beta chains from one sample in a study of T cell repertoires in ileal Crohn's disease. Here immunoSEQ multiplex PCR was the method, and the copy in TCRdb shows in-frame clones only, minus some. In the table there are 13,000 to 15,000 clones, approximately 79% of which are singletons. The sample was ileal tissue. Receptors originate from an adult with Crohn's disease. Each CDR3 is given with its conserved first and last residue. The D gene is left open where the match is weak. Size values are once, few and many counts, or a class for expanded clones, and some rows have none.

V	size	J	D	DNA	CDR3
TRBV10-3	NA	TRBJ1-2	NA	TGTGCCATCAGTGCAGAACGGGTAGCTAACTATGGCTACACCTTC	CAISAERVANYGYTF
TRBV6-5	NA	TRBJ2-7	TRBD1	TGTGCCAGCAGACAGACAGGGGACTCCTACGAGCAGTACTTC	CASRQTGDSYEQYF
TRBV9	NA	TRBJ1-2	TRBD1	TGTGCCAGCAGCGAGAGGACAGGGTATGGAGGCTACACCTTC	CASSERTGYGGYTF
TRBV4-1	NA	TRBJ1-4	NA	TGCGCCAGCAGCCAAGGGCAGGGAGTCAGAGAAAAACTGTTTTTT	CASSQGQGVREKLFF
TRBV19	NA	TRBJ1-5	NA	TGTGCCAGTAACCTGAGGGGCAATCAGCCCCAGCATTTT	CASNLRGNQPQHF
TRBV7-9	NA	TRBJ2-7	NA	TGTGCCAGCAGCCACGATTTAGGGGGATGGGGGACCTACGAGCAGTACTTC	CASSHDLGGWGTYEQYF
TRBV7-8	once	TRBJ2-5	NA	TGTGCCAGCAACCCCTTTTTGGGGGAGAGTTGGCAAGAGACCCAGTACTTC	CASNPFLGESWQETQYF
TRBV27	NA	TRBJ1-3	NA	TGTGCCAGCAGTTTCGGTCGGGGAAACACCATATATTTT	CASSFGRGNTIYF
TRBV27	once	TRBJ1-4	NA	TGTGCCAGCAGTTTACGATCGGCAACTAATGAAAAACTGTTTTTT	CASSLRSATNEKLFF
TRBV11-2	NA	TRBJ2-2	NA	TGTGCCAGCAGCACAAACAGGATCGGGGAGCTGTTTTTT	CASSTNRIGELFF
TRBV30	NA	TRBJ2-1	TRBD1	TGTGCCTGGAGTGTGGGGACAGGCAACAATGAGCAGTTCTTC	CAWSVGTGNNEQFF
TRBV30	NA	TRBJ1-2	TRBD1	TGTGCCGGGTTAGCCGGGACAGGGGTTGTTTCTGGCTACACCTTC	CAGLAGTGVVSGYTF
TRBV5-8	NA	TRBJ1-3	NA	TGTGCCAGCAGTACTAGAAATGGAAACACCATATATTTT	CASSTRNGNTIYF
TRBV7-9	few	TRBJ1-1	NA	TGTGCCAGCAGCCTCTCGGACGGGAACACTGAAGCTTTCTTT	CASSLSDGNTEAFF
TRBV2	NA	TRBJ2-7	NA	TGTGCCAGCAGTGAGGGGCGGTTGGGCGAGCAGTACTTC	CASSEGRLGEQYF
TRBV4-1	large	TRBJ2-7	NA	TGCGCCAGCAGCCATTCTTTCGGTCCTTCCTACGAGCAGTACTTC	CASSHSFGPSYEQYF
TRBV27	NA	TRBJ2-1	TRBD2	TGTGCCAGCAGTTTCCTATTCGCTGGCGGGGGAAGCCACGAGCAGTTCTTC	CASSFLFAGGGSHEQFF
TRBV7-8	NA	TRBJ2-3	NA	TGTGCCAGCAGCCTACTGGGGGCAAGCACAGATACGCAGTATTTT	CASSLLGASTDTQYF
TRBV30	NA	TRBJ1-3	NA	TGTGCCTGGGGGAGAACCGGGACCGCCGGAAACACCATATATTTT	CAWGRTGTAGNTIYF
TRBV18	NA	TRBJ2-7	NA	TGTGCCAGCTCACCGACGGACAACTCCTACGAGCAGTACTTC	CASSPTDNSYEQYF
TRBV30	NA	TRBJ1-4	NA	TGTGCCTGGAGTGTGGCTGAGGCGACTAATGAAAAACTGTTTTTT	CAWSVAEATNEKLFF
TRBV6-1	NA	TRBJ1-1	NA	TGTGCCAGCATATGGGAGAACACTGAAGCTTTCTTT	CASIWENTEAFF
TRBV5-6	NA	TRBJ1-1	TRBD1	TGTGCCAGCAGCTTGGGACAGGGGTGGACTGAAGCTTTCTTT	CASSLGQGWTEAFF
TRBV27	NA	TRBJ2-5	TRBD1	TGTGCCAGCAGTTTAGAACAGGGGATGACCCAGTACTTC	CASSLEQGMTQYF
TRBV19	NA	TRBJ2-1	NA	TGTGCCAGTAGTCCCCGGACAAATTACTACAATGAGCAGTTCTTC	CASSPRTNYYNEQFF
TRBV18	NA	TRBJ1-2	NA	TGTGCCAGCTCACCCAGGGCGGGCTATGGCTACACCTTC	CASSPRAGYGYTF
TRBV5-4	NA	TRBJ1-2	TRBD1	TGTGCCAGCAGCATGCCGGGACAGGGAATCGATGGCTACACCTTC	CASSMPGQGIDGYTF
TRBV6-6	once	TRBJ2-7	TRBD2	TGTGCCAGCACCCCGGGACTAGGTTTTGGCGAGCAGTACTTC	CASTPGLGFGEQYF
TRBV5-1	once	TRBJ1-6	TRBD1	TGCGCCAGCACCCGGACAGGGGTTGATTCACCCCTCCACTTT	CASTRTGVDSPLHF